This T cell receptor (beta chain) is drawn from a study of T-cell memory formation after mild COVID-19 (dated by TCRdb to the early 2020s). With regard to the full study: TCR sequence clusters from the two donors were largely donor specific. In a couple of donors, T-cell clones that expanded and contracted after mild COVID-19 were followed by sequencing TCRalpha and TCRbeta repertoires longitudinally. The cohort comprised two young, previously healthy adult volunteers, one female and one male.

PBMCs were isolated by Ficoll-Paque density gradient centrifugation. In this sample, this clonotype turned up many times. What antigen it recognizes has not been identified. There are no base qualities to consult, and no much larger clone falls within one base. V is cut by 2 bases and J by 0 bases, and the space between the germline ends is 7 bases. The germline V gene provides CDR1 KGHSH and CDR2 LQKENI. The CDR3 holds 14 amino acids from the cysteine to the phenylalanine. Solely the CDR3 DNA is kept, with 42 bases framed from the first base. Study-wide conclusions, independent of this receptor: The study covered only a couple of mild cases, and larger cohorts including severe cases with pre-infection samples were considered necessary. Some responding clones were detected in pre-infection memory, which suggested that pre-existing cross-reactive memory T cells had joined the SARS-CoV-2 response. Contracting CD4+ clones turned up mainly in the CM and EM memory subsets, whereas EMRA was where CD8+ clones were enriched. The second-wave clones that peaked on day 37 were not confirmed to be SARS-CoV-2 specific. Balanced CD4/CD8 phenotypes were observed for clones contracting from day 15 to 85, whereas a bias towards CD4+ was observed for a second wave of clones expanding from day 15 to 37.

Sequencing took place on an Illumina NovaSeq 6000. Using 5'RACE with constant-segment primers, TCRalpha and TCRbeta cDNA libraries were constructed, with sample barcodes and unique molecular identifiers added in the process. RNA was extracted from every sample with Trizol reagent. Library amplification was performed in two PCR steps, and a second sample barcode and Illumina TruSeq adapters were introduced in the second step. The libraries were sequenced on an Illumina NovaSeq using 2 x 150 bp paired-end reads. Turning to the authors' computational methods: Reads were demultiplexed and collapsed into UMI-guided consensus sequences with migec v1.2.7. With mixcr v2.1.11, UMI consensuses were aligned to TRA and TRB V and J templates and assembled into clonotypes. A clonotype was counted as expanded or contracted only when both edgeR and NoisET called the clonotype significant, with the noise models trained on biological replicates. For edgeR calls, a false discovery rate-adjusted p below 0.01 and a log2 fold-change threshold of 1 were applied. As an exploratory analysis of dynamics, max-normalized trajectories of the 1000 most abundant clonotypes were examined with PCA combined with hierarchical clustering. The CD4 or CD8 phenotype of responding clones was assigned using the separately sequenced CD4+ and CD8+ repertoires. In TCRdb, the public reads were trimmed at Q25 with fastp and aligned with MiXCR, with productive beta chains retained. Every entry covers one CDR3 protein and lists the most common genes and DNA from its rows. These V and J calls rely on TCRdb rather than the paper's analysis. A total of roughly 190,000 distinct CDR3 sequences appear in this sample, approximately 20% of them only once. The biggest ten clones account for 2.4% of the sample.

Source material: PBMCs or a T cell subset sorted from them (not recorded which). The source is an adult woman who had mild COVID-19 (a few samples of this study predate the infection). The sample titles of this study are shuffled in the database, so cell type and time point are left out; the donor was told from shared clones. The rearranged segments are TRBV18 and TRBJ1-1, and TRBD1 may be the D gene, going by 5 matching bases. The CDR3 loop reads CASSPVRVNTEAFF. The nucleotide sequence is TGTGCCAGCTCACCAGTCAGGGTGAACACTGAAGCTTTCTTT.